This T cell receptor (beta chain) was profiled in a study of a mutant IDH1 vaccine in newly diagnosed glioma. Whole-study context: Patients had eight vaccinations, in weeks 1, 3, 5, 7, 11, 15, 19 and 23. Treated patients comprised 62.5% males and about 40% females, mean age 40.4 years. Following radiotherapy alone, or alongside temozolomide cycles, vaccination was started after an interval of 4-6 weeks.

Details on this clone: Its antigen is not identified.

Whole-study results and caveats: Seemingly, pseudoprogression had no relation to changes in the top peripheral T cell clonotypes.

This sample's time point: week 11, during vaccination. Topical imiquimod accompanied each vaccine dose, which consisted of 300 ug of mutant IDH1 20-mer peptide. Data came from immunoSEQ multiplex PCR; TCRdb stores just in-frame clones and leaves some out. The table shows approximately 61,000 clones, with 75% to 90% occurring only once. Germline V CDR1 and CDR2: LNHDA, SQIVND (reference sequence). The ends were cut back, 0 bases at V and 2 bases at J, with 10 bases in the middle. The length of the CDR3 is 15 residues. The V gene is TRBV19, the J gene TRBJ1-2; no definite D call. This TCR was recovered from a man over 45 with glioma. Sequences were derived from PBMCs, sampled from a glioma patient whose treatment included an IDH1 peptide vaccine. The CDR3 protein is CASSIDLSENYGYTF. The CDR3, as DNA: TGTGCCAGTAGTATAGATCTTTCGGAGAACTATGGCTACACCTTC.